The rows below give T cell receptor beta chains drawn from one sample of a study of identical twins. TCRdb called the 5' RACE reads again in MiXCR, with one record for every CDR3 protein. The sample comprises roughly 630,000 distinct CDR3 sequences, less than 9% of which are singletons, and 1.6% rests with the top ten. The data also belong to a second study, concerning yellow fever vaccine responses in identical twins.

The specimen was PBMCs. These receptors came from a woman in her late teens or twenties in good health. Both conserved end residues are part of each CDR3. A D gene is named only where the DNA matches it firmly. Expanded clones are given a class, and other clones once, few, many or no size at all.

TRBJ2-1,many,TRBD2,TRBV20-1,TGCAGTGCTAGACCGGCTACCGGGACTAGCGGGAGAGGGTACAATGAGCAGTTCTTC,CSARPATGTSGRGYNEQFF
TRBJ1-3,many,-,TRBV2,TGTGCCAGCAGCCGGGACACGTACTCTGGAAACACCATATATTTT,CASSRDTYSGNTIYF
TRBJ2-5,many,-,TRBV7-6,TGTGCCAGCACCGAGGGACCTAAAGAGACCCAGTACTTC,CASTEGPKETQYF
TRBJ1-4,-,TRBD1,TRBV4-1,TGCGCCAGCAGCCAAGGGACAGGGTTCGGGGAAAAACTGTTTTTT,CASSQGTGFGEKLFF
TRBJ2-7,-,TRBD1,TRBV7-6,TGTGCCAGCAGCCCACAGGGGGTTGAGCAGTACTTC,CASSPQGVEQYF
TRBJ2-2,many,-,TRBV12-3/TRBV12-4,TGTGCCAGCAGCATACGTCCCGGGGCGAACACCGGGGAGCTGTTTTTT,CASSIRPGANTGELFF
TRBJ2-1,few,-,TRBV5-1,TGCGCCAGCAGCTTGTCAATCGGTAGTGGCGATGAGCAGTTCTTC,CASSLSIGSGDEQFF
TRBJ1-6,-,-,TRBV3-1,TGTGCCAGCAGCCAAGAAACAGCCCGTAATTCACCCCTCCACTTT,CASSQETARNSPLHF
TRBJ1-4,-,-,TRBV5-1,TGCGCCAGCAGCTTGGGGGCCACGGCTAGGGAAAAACTGTTTTTT,CASSLGATAREKLFF
TRBJ2-3,few,TRBD1,TRBV6-5,TGTGCCAGCAAAATGACAGGGGGCTCAGATACGCAGTATTTT,CASKMTGGSDTQYF
TRBJ2-7,-,-,TRBV27,TGTGCCGCCTCCCGGTCCCCATACTACGAGCAGTACTTC,CAASRSPYYEQYF
TRBJ2-3,-,-,TRBV27,TGTGCCAGCAGTTTCGGGCTAGCGCTCACAGATACGCAGTATTTT,CASSFGLALTDTQYF
TRBJ2-1,few,-,TRBV6-1,TGTGCCAGCAGCCGGACGCCAGCCGTCAGGGGCTCCTACAATGAGCAGTTCTTC,CASSRTPAVRGSYNEQFF
TRBJ2-1,many,-,TRBV6-4,TGTGCCAGCAGTGACTACAGCGCAGGCTACAATGAGCAGTTCTTC,CASSDYSAGYNEQFF
TRBJ1-2,-,TRBD1,TRBV7-9,TGTGCCAGCACCGTAACCGGGACAGCTCACTATGGCTACACCTTC,CASTVTGTAHYGYTF
TRBJ2-1,many,-,TRBV7-6,TGTGCCAGCAGCTTAGAGCCAAGTCAGTACAATGAGCAGTTCTTC,CASSLEPSQYNEQFF
TRBJ2-7,many,-,TRBV29-1,TGCAGCGCCAGAGACGGAAACTCCTACGAGCAGTACTTC,CSARDGNSYEQYF
TRBJ2-5,many,-,TRBV7-2,TGTGCCAGCATCACCCGGGTCGTACAAGAGACCCAGTACTTC,CASITRVVQETQYF
TRBJ2-7,many,-,TRBV3-1,TGTGCCAGCAGTCCTATCGCGGGGGCCGAGCAGTACTTC,CASSPIAGAEQYF
TRBJ2-1,many,TRBD2,TRBV5-1,TGCGCCAGCAGCTCGGGACTAGCGGGAGGGCCGAGTAATGAGCAGTTCTTC,CASSSGLAGGPSNEQFF
TRBJ1-1,-,-,TRBV20-1,TGCAGTGCGAAAGCACGGGGGGGACCGAACACTGAAGCTTTCTTT,CSAKARGGPNTEAFF
TRBJ2-5,few,-,TRBV7-9,TGTGCCAGCAGCCGTCGGACACAAGAGACCCAGTACTTC,CASSRRTQETQYF
TRBJ2-1,many,TRBD2,TRBV12-3/TRBV12-4,TGTGCCAGCAGCAGTTTGGGCGAACTAGCGGGAGCTGGCTATGAGCAGTTCTTC,CASSSLGELAGAGYEQFF
TRBJ1-1,few,-,TRBV5-1,TGCGCCAGCAGATGGCCAGAGGGGAACACTGAAGCTTTCTTT,CASRWPEGNTEAFF
TRBJ2-5,few,-,TRBV18,TGTGCCAGCTCACCCCCAACAGTTAAAAGAAAAGAGACCCAGTACTTC,CASSPPTVKRKETQYF
TRBJ2-1,many,-,TRBV20-1,TGCAGTGCTAGAGATTTCGGGGGCTCCTACAATGAGCAGTTCTTC,CSARDFGGSYNEQFF
TRBJ2-1,few,TRBD2,TRBV20-1,TGCAGTGCCGGACGTACTAGCGGGAGGCGAAACAATGAGCAGTTCTTC,CSAGRTSGRRNNEQFF
TRBJ2-7,few,-,TRBV2,TGTGCCAGCAGTGACTTCCTAGGATACGAGCAGTACTTC,CASSDFLGYEQYF
TRBJ1-5,many,-,TRBV13,TGTGCCAGCAGCGCCAGCTTAGATCAGCCCCAGCATTTT,CASSASLDQPQHF
TRBJ2-2,-,-,TRBV6-2/TRBV6-3,TGTGCCAGCAGTTATCAGGAGAACACCGGGGAGCTGTTTTTT,CASSYQENTGELFF
TRBJ1-1,-,-,TRBV27,TGTGCCAGCAGCAGGACAGAGATTAACACTGAAGCTTTCTTT,CASSRTEINTEAFF
TRBJ2-7,-,-,TRBV15,TGTGCCACCAGCAGCTCACGGCTAGTAGAGGCGAAAAGCTCCTACGAGCAGTACTTC,CATSSSRLVEAKSSYEQYF
TRBJ2-7,few,TRBD1,TRBV7-9,TGTGCCAGCAGCGCGGACAGGGTCACATACGAGCAGTACTTC,CASSADRVTYEQYF
TRBJ2-7,few,-,TRBV27,TGTGCCAGGAGCCGAGATCCCCCGCACGAGCAGTACTTC,CARSRDPPHEQYF
TRBJ2-3,-,-,TRBV28,TGTGCCAGCGCTGGCGCAAACACAGATACGCAGTATTTT,CASAGANTDTQYF
TRBJ2-4,-,-,TRBV18,TGTGCCAGCTCACCACAGCGTTGGAGACAGGCCAAAAACATTCAGTACTTC,CASSPQRWRQAKNIQYF
TRBJ2-5,-,-,TRBV7-2,TGTGCCAGCAGCTCGCGGACTACCCCCTCGGAGACCCAGTACTTC,CASSSRTTPSETQYF
TRBJ1-4,many,TRBD1,TRBV5-1,TGCGCCAGCAGCTTACAACAGGGGCCTAATGAAAAACTGTTTTTT,CASSLQQGPNEKLFF
TRBJ1-6,few,TRBD1,TRBV20-1,TGCAGTGCCCAGCCGGGACAGTATAATTCACCCCTCCACTTT,CSAQPGQYNSPLHF
TRBJ1-1,few,TRBD1,TRBV7-9,TGTGCCAGCAGCCCTGGGACAGGGGGCACTGAAGCTTTCTTT,CASSPGTGGTEAFF
TRBJ2-2,many,-,TRBV12-3/TRBV12-4,TGTGCCAGCAGTTTGGAGGAGTTCGGGGAGCTGTTTTTT,CASSLEEFGELFF
TRBJ2-5,few,-,TRBV2,TGTGCCAGCAGTCCTTTTCGGGGGCCCCAGGAGACCCAGTACTTC,CASSPFRGPQETQYF
TRBJ1-6,-,-,TRBV5-1,TGCGCCAGCAGCTTGGTAGGTGCGATGGATTCACCCCTCCACTTT,CASSLVGAMDSPLHF
TRBJ2-7,-,TRBD2,TRBV12-3/TRBV12-4,TGTGCCAGCAGGGACGGGGGGTCCTACGAGCAGTACTTC,CASRDGGSYEQYF
TRBJ2-3,many,TRBD2,TRBV20-1,TGCAGTGCTAGGGTAGCGGGAGGCCCAGATACGCAGTATTTT,CSARVAGGPDTQYF
TRBJ2-3,-,-,TRBV5-1,TGCGCCAGCAGCCCGGGCCAGCTCGGGACCCTCCGTGTGGATACGCAGTATTTT,CASSPGQLGTLRVDTQYF
TRBJ2-3,few,-,TRBV20-1,TGCAGTGCTAGGACTACCGGAGACGCGGGGCCAGATACGCAGTATTTT,CSARTTGDAGPDTQYF
TRBJ2-3,few,-,TRBV2,TGTGCCAGCAGCGAGCTGCTAGCGAGACCGAGGGATACGCAGTATTTT,CASSELLARPRDTQYF
TRBJ2-2,many,-,TRBV14,TGTGCCAGCAGCCAGATTCCCGGACTTTTGGGTTACACCGGGGAGCTGTTTTTT,CASSQIPGLLGYTGELFF
TRBJ2-3,many,-,TRBV12-3/TRBV12-4,TGTGCCAGCAACCGGGAGTCTAGCACAGATACGCAGTATTTT,CASNRESSTDTQYF
TRBJ2-3,few,-,TRBV3-1,TGTGCCAGCAGCCCAAGTAAGTGGGGGGCTAACACAGATACGCAGTATTTT,CASSPSKWGANTDTQYF
TRBJ2-2,many,TRBD2,TRBV3-1,TGTGCCAGCAGCTCCGGACTAGCGGGGGGTGCTGGGGAGCTGTTTTTT,CASSSGLAGGAGELFF
TRBJ2-3,-,-,TRBV2,TGTGCCAGCGGGCAGGAAAGCACAGATACGCAGTATTTT,CASGQESTDTQYF
TRBJ1-6,few,-,TRBV6-5,TGTGCCAGCAGTTACTCGATGGGGGGTTCACCCCTCCACTTT,CASSYSMGGSPLHF
TRBJ2-7,few,TRBD2,TRBV5-1,TGCGCCAGCAGCTTGGGCTCGGGAGGGACGGTCTACGAGCAGTACTTC,CASSLGSGGTVYEQYF
TRBJ2-6,many,TRBD2,TRBV29-1,TGCAGCGTTGAAGTTTCAGGACTAGCCGTCTCTGGGGCCAACGTCCTGACTTTC,CSVEVSGLAVSGANVLTF